Below, one T cell receptor (beta chain) is given with its context. Its antigen is currently unknown. This sample was taken from a study of T cell responses to AZD1222 COVID-19 vaccine. Germline V gives CDR1 LNHNV, CDR2 YYDKDF (reference sequence). The CDR3 has 16 residues. Trimming pared 1 base from V and 4 bases from J, leaving 13 bases between. Only in-frame clones appear in the TCRdb table, and some are missing; sequencing was by immunoSEQ multiplex PCR. The repertoire holds over 75,000 clones, with about 92% as singletons. Study results and caveats: Clonal diversity was possibly underestimated; the donors were predominantly white British and more often female.

The V gene is TRBV15, the J gene TRBJ1-4; D not resolved. This specimen was peripheral blood, taken on day 0 of AZD1222 vaccination. The source of this sequence is an adult in good health. The CDR3 spells CATSRAGGRSNEKLFF. For the CDR3, the DNA is TGTGCCACCAGCAGAGCGGGAGGGCGTAGTAATGAAAAACTGTTTTTT.